The TCR beta chain under discussion was sequenced for a study of T cells in pancreatic ductal adenocarcinoma. The method was immunoSEQ multiplex PCR; TCRdb's version includes in-frame clones alone and lacks a portion of them. Of 100,000 or so clones detected, nearly 95% appear once; the ten largest clones hold roughly 3%. On this clone: The antigen is not known.

This CDR3 has 15 residues. With 1 base clipped from V and 4 bases from J, the junction kept 7 bases outside the gene matches. Per the germline V gene, CDR1 is LGHNA and CDR2 is YNFKEQ. No neoadjuvant therapy was given to the selected pancreatic ductal adenocarcinoma patients before their surgery. Study findings and constraints: Tumors hold more CD45RO+ effector T cells, which may bias toward lower diversity. Blood had more productive templates and around 8.5-fold more unique clonotypes than tumor. Results skew toward the minority of patients with early-stage disease. No significant tumor-blood clonality difference; means were about 0.1 and 0.065.

The chain is built from TRBV4-2 and TRBJ2-7; TRBD2 agrees at 7 bases. The clonotype originates from a human donor with pancreatic ductal adenocarcinoma. Sequencing input: PBMCs. CDR3 nucleotide sequence: TGTGCCAGCAGCCAAGTGGGGGAGGGGCTGTACGAGCAGTACTTC. It codes for CASSQVGEGLYEQYF.